The clone carrying this T cell receptor (beta chain) was seen just once. The germline V and J ends were trimmed by 8 bases and 1 base, with 8 bases remaining between them. The length of the CDR3 is 12 residues. Looked up from germline, CDR1 is SGHTA and CDR2 is FQGTGA. Treatment meaning: around 19 received Ad26.COV2.S at low or high dose, single or two shots; 5 received placebo; per-sample allocation not given. Sample collection was performed on day 63 after the first vaccine or placebo injection. Sequencing was performed with immunoSEQ multiplex PCR; in TCRdb, only in-frame clones are kept and a portion is missing. The data show fewer than 400,000 clones, about 90% seen once. The record originates from a study of Ad26.COV2.S vaccination and SARS-CoV-2 variants.

The J gene is TRBJ1-1, the V gene TRBV7-3, with D maybe TRBD1 (6 bases). The sequencing here drew on peripheral blood, taken in a trial of Ad26.COV2.S vaccine versus placebo. This clonotype was obtained from a person aged 18 to 65 who received the Ad26.COV2.S COVID-19 vaccine or a placebo. CDR3 loop: CASARGNTEAFF. The DNA of the CDR3 is TGTGCCAGCGCCAGGGGGAACACTGAAGCTTTCTTT.